One and the same sample provided the 4 T cell receptor beta chains below, sequenced in a study of cytomegalovirus exposure and HLA in healthy donors. Both 60 Vbeta primers and 13 Jbeta primers went into the PCR. Sequencing was performed with immunoSEQ multiplex PCR; in TCRdb, only in-frame clones are kept and a portion is missing. The data contain about 160,000 clones, roughly 80% of them seen just once; the ten biggest clones take up approximately 2%. Sequencing used PBMCs. The receptors here all came from a female donor in good health and CMV-seronegative.

The V call is TRBV29-1, the J call TRBJ1-1, with D possibly matching TRBD1 (5 bases). This CDR3 is 10 amino acids long. V was clipped by 5 bases and J by 7 bases, with 8 bases between them. Germline lookup yields CDR1 SQVTM and CDR2 ANQGSEA. The CDR3 loop reads CSVLGGEAFF. DNA for the CDR3: TGCAGCGTTTTGGGGGGTGAAGCTTTCTTT. Complete variable domain (other parts from reference TRBV29-1 and TRBJ1-1): SAVISQKPSRDICQRGTSLTIQCQVDSQVTMMFWYRQQPGQSLTLIATANQGSEATYESGFVIDKFPISRPNLTFSTLTVSNMSPEDSSIYLCSVLGGEAFFGQGTRLTVV.

The chain couples TRBV4-2 to TRBJ2-7; TRBD1 matches at 10 bases. CDR3 length: 14 amino acids. Germline loops: CDR1 LGHNA, CDR2 YNFKEQ. Trimming removed 4 bases from V and 0 bases from J; junction bases left unmatched: 0. This CDR3 is CASSRDRGSYEQYF. The CDR3 bases are TGTGCCAGCAGCCGGGACAGGGGCTCCTACGAGCAGTACTTC.

This chain uses TRBV10-1 with TRBJ2-7, with 7 bases identical to TRBD2. Germline V gene data show CDR1 as WNHNN and CDR2 as SYGVQD (reference sequence). The length of the CDR3 is 14 residues. V was clipped by 3 bases and J by 4 bases; unmatched bases: 6. The CDR3 nucleotides are TGCGCCAGCAGTGAAAAGCGGGATCAATACGAGCAGTACTTC. Its translation: CASSEKRDQYEQYF.

V usage is TRBV28 and J usage is TRBJ1-2; D unresolved. V lost 1 base and J lost 8, with 14 bases in between. The CDR3 is 14 residues long. CDR1 is MDHEN and CDR2 is SYDVKM in the germline V gene. The CDR3 loop reads CASSLYKMVEGYTF. The CDR3 bases are TGTGCCAGCAGTTTATACAAGATGGTCGAAGGCTACACCTTC.